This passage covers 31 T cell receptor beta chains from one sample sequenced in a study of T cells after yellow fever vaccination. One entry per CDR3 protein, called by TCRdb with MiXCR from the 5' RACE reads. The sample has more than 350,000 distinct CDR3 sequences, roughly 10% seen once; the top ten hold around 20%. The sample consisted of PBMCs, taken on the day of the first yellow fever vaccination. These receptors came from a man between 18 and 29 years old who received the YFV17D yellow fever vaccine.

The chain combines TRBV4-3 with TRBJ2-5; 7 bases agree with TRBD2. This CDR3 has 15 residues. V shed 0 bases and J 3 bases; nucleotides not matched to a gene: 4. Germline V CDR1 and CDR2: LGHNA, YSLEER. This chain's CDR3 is CASSQEERGKETQYF. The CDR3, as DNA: TGCGCCAGCAGCCAAGAGGAGCGGGGAAAAGAGACCCAGTACTTC.

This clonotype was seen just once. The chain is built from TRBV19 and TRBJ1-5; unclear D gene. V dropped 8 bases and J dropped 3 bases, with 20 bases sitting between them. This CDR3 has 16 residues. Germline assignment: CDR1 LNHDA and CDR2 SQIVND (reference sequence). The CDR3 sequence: CASGGVVARDNQPQHF. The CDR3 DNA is TGTGCCAGTGGTGGGGTGGTGGCCAGAGACAATCAGCCCCAGCATTTT.

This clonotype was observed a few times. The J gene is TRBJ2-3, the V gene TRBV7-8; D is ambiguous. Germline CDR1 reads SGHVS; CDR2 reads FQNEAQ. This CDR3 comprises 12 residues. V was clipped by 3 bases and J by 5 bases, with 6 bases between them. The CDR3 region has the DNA TGTGCCAGCAGCTTTCCGAGAGATACGCAGTATTTT. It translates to CASSFPRDTQYF.

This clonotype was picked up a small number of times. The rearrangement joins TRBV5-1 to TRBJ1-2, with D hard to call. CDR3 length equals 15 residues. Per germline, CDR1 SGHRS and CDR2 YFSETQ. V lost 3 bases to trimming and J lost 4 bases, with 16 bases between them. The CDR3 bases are TGCGCCAGCAGCTCTGCCGCGGACGCCGTCTATGGCTACACCTTC. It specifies CASSSAADAVYGYTF.

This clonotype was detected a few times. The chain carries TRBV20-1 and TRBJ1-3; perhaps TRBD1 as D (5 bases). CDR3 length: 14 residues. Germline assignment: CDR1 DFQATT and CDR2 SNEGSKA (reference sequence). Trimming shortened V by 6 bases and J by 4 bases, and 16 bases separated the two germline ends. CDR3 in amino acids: CSAPLLGEGNTIYF. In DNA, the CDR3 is TGCAGTGCCCCCCTCTTGGGGGAAGGAAACACCATATATTTT.

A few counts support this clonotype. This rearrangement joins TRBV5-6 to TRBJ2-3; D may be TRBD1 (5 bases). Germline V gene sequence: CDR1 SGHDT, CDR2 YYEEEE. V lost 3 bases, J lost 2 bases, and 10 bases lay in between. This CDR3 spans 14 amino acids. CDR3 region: CASSSGHSTDTQYF. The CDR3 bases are TGTGCCAGCAGCTCCGGACACTCCACAGATACGCAGTATTTT.

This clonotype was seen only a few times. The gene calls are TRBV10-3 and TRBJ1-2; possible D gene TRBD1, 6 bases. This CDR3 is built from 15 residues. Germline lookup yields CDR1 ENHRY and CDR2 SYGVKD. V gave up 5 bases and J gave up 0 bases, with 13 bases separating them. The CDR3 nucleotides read TGTGCCATCAGTCCGGTACAGGGAGCTAACTATGGCTACACCTTC. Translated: CAISPVQGANYGYTF.

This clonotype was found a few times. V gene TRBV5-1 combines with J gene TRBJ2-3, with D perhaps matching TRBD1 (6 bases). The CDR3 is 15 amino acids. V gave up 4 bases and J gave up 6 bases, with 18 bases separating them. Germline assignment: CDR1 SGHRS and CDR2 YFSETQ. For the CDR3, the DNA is TGCGCCAGCAGCGGGATGGGGGCGGCACAGGATACGCAGTATTTT. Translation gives CASSGMGAAQDTQYF.

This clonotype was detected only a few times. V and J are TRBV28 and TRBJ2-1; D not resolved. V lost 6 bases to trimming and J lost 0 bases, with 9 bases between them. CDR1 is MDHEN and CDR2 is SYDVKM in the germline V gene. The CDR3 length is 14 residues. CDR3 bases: TGTGCCAGCAGGAAACGAAACTCCTACAATGAGCAGTTCTTC. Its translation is CASRKRNSYNEQFF.

The CDR3 here is CASSQGFMDSPLHF. The CDR3 DNA is TGTGCCAGCAGCCAAGGCTTCATGGATTCACCCCTCCACTTT. The rearrangement links TRBV3-1 to TRBJ1-6; D is unresolved. Per germline, CDR1 LGHDT and CDR2 YNNKEL (reference sequence). V was trimmed by 1 base and J by 8 bases, leaving 9 bases between them. There are 14 residues in the CDR3.

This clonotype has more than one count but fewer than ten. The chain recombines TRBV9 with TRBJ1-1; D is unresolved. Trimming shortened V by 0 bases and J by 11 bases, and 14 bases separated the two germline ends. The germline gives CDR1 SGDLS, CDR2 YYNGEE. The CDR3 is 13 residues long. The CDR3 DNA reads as TGTGCCAGCAGCGTAGGACCGAGCCCACCCGCTTTCTTT. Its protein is CASSVGPSPPAFF.

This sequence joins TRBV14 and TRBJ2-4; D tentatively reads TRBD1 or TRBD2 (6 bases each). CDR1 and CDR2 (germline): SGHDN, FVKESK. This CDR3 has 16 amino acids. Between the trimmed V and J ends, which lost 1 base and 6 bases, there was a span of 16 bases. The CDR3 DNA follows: TGTGCCAGCAGCCAAGCCCGGGGGCAGGGTACAAACATTCAGTACTTC. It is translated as CASSQARGQGTNIQYF.

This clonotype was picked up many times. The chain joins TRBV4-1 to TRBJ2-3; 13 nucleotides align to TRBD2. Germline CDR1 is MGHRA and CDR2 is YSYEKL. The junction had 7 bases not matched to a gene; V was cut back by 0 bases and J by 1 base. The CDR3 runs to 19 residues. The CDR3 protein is CASSQESRGTSGGTDTQYF. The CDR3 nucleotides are TGCGCCAGCAGCCAAGAAAGTCGGGGGACTAGCGGGGGCACAGATACGCAGTATTTT.

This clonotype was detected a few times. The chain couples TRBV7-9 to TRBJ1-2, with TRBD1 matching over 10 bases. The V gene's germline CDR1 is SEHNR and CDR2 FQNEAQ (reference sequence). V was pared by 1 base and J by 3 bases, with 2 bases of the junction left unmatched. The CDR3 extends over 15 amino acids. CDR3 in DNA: TGTGCCAGCAGCTTAGGGGGGACAGGGGACTATGGCTACACCTTC. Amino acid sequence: CASSLGGTGDYGYTF. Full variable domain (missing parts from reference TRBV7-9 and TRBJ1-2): DTGVSQNPRHKITKRGQNVTFRCDPISEHNRLYWYRQTLGQGPEFLTYFQNEAQLEKSRLLSDRFSAERPKGSFSTLEIQRTEQGDSAMYLCASSLGGTGDYGYTFGSGTRLTVV.

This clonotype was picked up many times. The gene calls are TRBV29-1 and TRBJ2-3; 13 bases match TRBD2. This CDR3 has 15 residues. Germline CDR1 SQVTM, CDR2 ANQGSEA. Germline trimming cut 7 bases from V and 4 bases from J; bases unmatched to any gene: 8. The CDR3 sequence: CSGRTSGGVSDTQYF. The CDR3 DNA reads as TGCAGCGGCCGTACTAGCGGGGGGGTCTCAGATACGCAGTATTTT.

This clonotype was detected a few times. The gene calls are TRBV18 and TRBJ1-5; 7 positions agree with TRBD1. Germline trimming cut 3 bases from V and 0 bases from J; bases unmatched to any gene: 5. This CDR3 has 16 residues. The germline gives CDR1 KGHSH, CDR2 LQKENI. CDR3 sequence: CASSPEGAYSNQPQHF. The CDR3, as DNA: TGTGCCAGCTCACCGGAGGGGGCCTATAGCAATCAGCCCCAGCATTTT.

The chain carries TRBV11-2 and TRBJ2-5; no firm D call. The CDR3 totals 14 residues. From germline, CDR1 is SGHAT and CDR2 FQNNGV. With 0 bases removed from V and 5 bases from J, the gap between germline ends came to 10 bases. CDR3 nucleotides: TGTGCCAGCAGCTTAGATTGGCGAATCGAGACCCAGTACTTC. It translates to CASSLDWRIETQYF. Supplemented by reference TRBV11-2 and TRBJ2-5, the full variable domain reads EAGVAQSPRYKIIEKRQSVAFWCNPISGHATLYWYQQILGQGPKLLIQFQNNGVVDDSQLPKDRFSAERLKGVDSTLKIQPAKLEDSAVYLCASSLDWRIETQYFGPGTRLLVL.

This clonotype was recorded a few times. The CDR3 here is CASSLGRENGYTF. The DNA for the CDR3 is TGTGCCAGCAGCTTAGGTAGAGAGAATGGCTACACCTTC. This rearrangement joins TRBV7-2 to TRBJ1-2, with no clear D. V lost 1 base and J 6 bases, leaving 9 bases between the germline ends. Germline loops: CDR1 SGHTA, CDR2 FQGNSA. The length of the CDR3 is 13 residues.

The CDR3 coding sequence is TGTGCCAGTATTCCGACGGGGTATAGCAATCAGCCCCAGCATTTT. Protein product: CASIPTGYSNQPQHF. V gene TRBV19 combines with J gene TRBJ1-5, with no clear D. V was shortened by 7 bases and J by 0 bases, with 13 bases between the two germline ends. From germline, CDR1 is LNHDA and CDR2 SQIVND (reference sequence). CDR3 size: 15 residues.

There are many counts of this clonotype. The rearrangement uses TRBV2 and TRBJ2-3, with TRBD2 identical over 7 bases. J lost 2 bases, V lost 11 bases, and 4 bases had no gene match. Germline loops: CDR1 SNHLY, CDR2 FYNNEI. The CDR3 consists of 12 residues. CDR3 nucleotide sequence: TGTGCCGGGGGGGTCCCCACAGATACGCAGTATTTT. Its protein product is CAGGVPTDTQYF.

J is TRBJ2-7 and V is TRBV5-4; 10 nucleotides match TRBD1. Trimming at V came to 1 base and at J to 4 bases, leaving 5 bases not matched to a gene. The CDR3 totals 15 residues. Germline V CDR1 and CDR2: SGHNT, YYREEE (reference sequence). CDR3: CASSLWGQGQYEQYF. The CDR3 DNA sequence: TGTGCCAGCAGCTTGTGGGGACAGGGGCAATACGAGCAGTACTTC.

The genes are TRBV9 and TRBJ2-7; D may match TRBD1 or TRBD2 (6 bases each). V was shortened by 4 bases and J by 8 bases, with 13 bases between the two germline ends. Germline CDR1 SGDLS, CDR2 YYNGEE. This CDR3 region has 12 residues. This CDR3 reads CASSLQGGKQYF. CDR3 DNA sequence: TGTGCCAGCAGCCTCCAAGGGGGGAAGCAGTACTTC.

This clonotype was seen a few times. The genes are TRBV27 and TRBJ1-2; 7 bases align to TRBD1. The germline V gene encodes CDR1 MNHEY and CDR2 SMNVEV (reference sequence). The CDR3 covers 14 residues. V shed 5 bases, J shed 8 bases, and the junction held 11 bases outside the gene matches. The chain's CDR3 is CASSTQQGGWGYTF. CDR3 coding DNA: TGTGCCAGCAGTACCCAGCAGGGGGGTTGGGGCTACACCTTC.

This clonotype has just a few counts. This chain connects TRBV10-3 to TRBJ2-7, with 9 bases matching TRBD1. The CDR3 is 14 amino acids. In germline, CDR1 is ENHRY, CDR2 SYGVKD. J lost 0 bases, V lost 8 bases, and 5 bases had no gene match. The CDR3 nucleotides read TGTGCCATCGCAGGGACAGGGAGCTCCTACGAGCAGTACTTC. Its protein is CAIAGTGSSYEQYF.

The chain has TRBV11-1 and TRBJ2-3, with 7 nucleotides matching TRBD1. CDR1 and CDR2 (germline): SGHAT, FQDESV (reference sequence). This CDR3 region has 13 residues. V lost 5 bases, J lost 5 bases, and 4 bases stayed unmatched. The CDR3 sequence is CASSDRVGDTQYF. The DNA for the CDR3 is TGTGCCAGCAGCGACAGGGTAGGAGATACGCAGTATTTT.

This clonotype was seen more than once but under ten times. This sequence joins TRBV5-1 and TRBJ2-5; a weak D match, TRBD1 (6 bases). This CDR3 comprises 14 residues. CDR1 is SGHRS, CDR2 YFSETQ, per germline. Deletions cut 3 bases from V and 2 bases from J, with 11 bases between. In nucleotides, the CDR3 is TGCGCCAGCAGCTCGGACAGTAGGCAAGAGACCCAGTACTTC. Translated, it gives CASSSDSRQETQYF.

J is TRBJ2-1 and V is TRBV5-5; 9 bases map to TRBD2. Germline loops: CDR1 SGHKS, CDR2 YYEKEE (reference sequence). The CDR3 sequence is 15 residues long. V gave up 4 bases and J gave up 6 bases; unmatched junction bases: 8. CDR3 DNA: TGTGCCAGCAGCCCCTCAGCGGGGGGCTTCAATGAGCAGTTCTTC. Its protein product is CASSPSAGGFNEQFF.

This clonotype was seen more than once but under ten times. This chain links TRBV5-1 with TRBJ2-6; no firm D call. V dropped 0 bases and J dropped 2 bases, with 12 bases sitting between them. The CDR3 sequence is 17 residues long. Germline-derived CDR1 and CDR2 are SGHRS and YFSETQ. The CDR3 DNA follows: TGCGCCAGCAGCTTGGCCCCACCGGTAGCTGGGGCCAACGTCCTGACTTTC. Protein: CASSLAPPVAGANVLTF.

The CDR3 DNA is TGTGCCAACAGGGGAATTAGCGGGGACTCCGGGGAGCTGTTTTTT. Amino acids: CANRGISGDSGELFF. The chain links TRBV7-9 to TRBJ2-2, with TRBD2 as a possible D gene (8 bases). CDR1 SEHNR and CDR2 FQNEAQ come from the germline V gene (reference sequence). The CDR3 totals 15 residues. Between the trimmed V and J ends, which lost 10 bases and 6 bases, there was a span of 21 bases.

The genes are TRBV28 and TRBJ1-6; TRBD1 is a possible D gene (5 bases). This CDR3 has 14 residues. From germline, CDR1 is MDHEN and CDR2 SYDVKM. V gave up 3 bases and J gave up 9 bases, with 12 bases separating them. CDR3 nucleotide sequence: TGTGCCAGCAGTTTTACTCAGGGCAGTTCACCCCTCCACTTT. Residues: CASSFTQGSSPLHF. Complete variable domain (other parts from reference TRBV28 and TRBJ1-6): DVKVTQSSRYLVKRTGEKVFLECVQDMDHENMFWYRQDPGLGLRLIYFSYDVKMKEKGDIPEGYSVSREKKERFSLILESASTNQTSMYLCASSFTQGSSPLHFGNGTRLTVT.

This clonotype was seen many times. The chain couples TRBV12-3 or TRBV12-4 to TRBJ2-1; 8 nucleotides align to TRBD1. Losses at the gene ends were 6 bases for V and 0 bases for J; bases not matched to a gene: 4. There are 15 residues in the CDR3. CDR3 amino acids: CASSRTGSSYNEQFF. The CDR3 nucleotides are TGTGCCAGCAGCCGGACAGGGAGCTCCTACAATGAGCAGTTCTTC.